This TCR beta chain was captured by sequencing in a study of beta chain features in type 1 diabetes. Notes on the study in general: The naive, central memory and Treg TCRB repertoires of patients appeared to be more similar to one another than those of healthy donors. Among patients with Type 1 diabetes, TCRB CDR3s were moderately but significantly shorter in every one of the four CD4+ subsets. Type 1 diabetes patients had fewer VDJ junction insertions and more deletions.

CDR3 length equals 12 residues. Germline V gene lookup returns CDR1 MDHEN and CDR2 SYDVKM. Trimming pared 6 bases from V and 4 bases from J, leaving 8 bases between. Reverse transcription of all isolated RNA meant that expressed TCRB transcripts were sequenced. Clones were sequenced by immunoSEQ multiplex PCR, and TCRdb holds only the in-frame ones, with some missing. This table has just over 450,000 clones, approximately 30% appearing once. To note about this clone: As yet, its antigen is unknown.

Sample: naive CD4+ T cells from blood. The receptor comes from a man younger than 35 in good health. The chain employs TRBV28 and TRBJ2-3, with D possibly being TRBD2 (6 bases). The CDR3 region is CASREGADTQYF. The CDR3 DNA sequence: TGTGCCAGCAGGGAGGGTGCAGATACGCAGTATTTT.